These 14 T cell receptor beta chains came from one sample sequenced in a study of blood T cells in healthy people across ages. Next came a second PCR, run for roughly 7 to 12 cycles, which used a sample-barcoded 5' primer along with a J-beta primer mix. TCRdb used MiXCR to reprocess the 5' RACE reads, holding one entry per CDR3 protein. The table has some 1,800,000 distinct CDR3 sequences, 30% to 40% seen once; the top ten hold 23%. Specimen: blood. The receptors here all came from a human donor in good health.

In DNA form, the CDR3 reads TGCAGTGCTAGAGATGACACCGGGACAGGGGCCCAGCCCCAGCATTTT. Translating it yields CSARDDTGTGAQPQHF. The chain is built from TRBV20-1 and TRBJ1-5, with 10 bases matching TRBD1. This CDR3 has 16 amino acids. CDR1 is DFQATT and CDR2 is SNEGSKA in the germline V gene (reference sequence). Trimming took 0 bases from V and 7 from J; bases not matched to a gene: 9.

This clonotype was recorded a few times. The CDR3, as DNA: TGTGCCAGCAGCTTAGCGTACGGGGAGAATGAAAAACTGTTTTTT. It translates to CASSLAYGENEKLFF. The genes are TRBV7-6 and TRBJ1-4, with unresolved D. Between the trimmed V and J ends, which lost 0 bases and 5 bases, there was a span of 10 bases. Germline V gene sequence: CDR1 SGHVS, CDR2 FNYEAQ. The CDR3 is 15 amino acids.

V gene TRBV7-2 combines with J gene TRBJ1-5; unclear D gene. V shed 1 base and J shed 3 bases, with 13 bases lying between them. This CDR3 is built from 16 residues. Germline V gives CDR1 SGHTA, CDR2 FQGNSA. The CDR3 bases are TGTGCCAGCAGCTTAGGCCCGGAGGGAGCCAATCAGCCCCAGCATTTT. Its protein product is CASSLGPEGANQPQHF.

This clonotype showed up just a few times. The chain combines TRBV12-5 with TRBJ2-1, with D hard to call. The V end lost 4 bases, the J end lost 6 bases, and 7 bases lay between the germline ends. This CDR3 contains 12 residues. Germline CDR1 and CDR2: LGHNT and FRNRAP. CDR3 region: CASGSDGNEQFF. As DNA, the CDR3 is TGTGCTAGTGGTTCGGACGGCAATGAGCAGTTCTTC.

This clonotype has only a few counts. This sequence joins TRBV7-9 and TRBJ2-4, with 7 bases aligning to TRBD2. In germline, CDR1 is SEHNR, CDR2 FQNEAQ (reference sequence). The junction had 8 bases not matched to a gene; V was cut back by 4 bases and J by 8 bases. This CDR3 region has 14 residues. In nucleotides, the CDR3 is TGTGCCAGCAGCTCGGGGGGACCCCGGCACATTCAGTACTTC. Amino acid sequence: CASSSGGPRHIQYF.

This chain uses TRBV5-1 with TRBJ2-7; D is undetermined. V was cut by 2 bases and J by 10 bases, with 13 bases left in between. In germline, CDR1 is SGHRS, CDR2 YFSETQ. This CDR3 is 12 amino acids long. The CDR3 DNA follows: TGCGCCAGCAGCTTCGAGGACGACGTCCAGTACTTC. This sequence encodes CASSFEDDVQYF.

The V gene is TRBV7-9, the J gene TRBJ1-4; D is ambiguous. Trimming pared 5 bases from V and 8 bases from J, leaving 18 bases between. This CDR3 has 15 residues. CDR1 is SEHNR and CDR2 is FQNEAQ in the germline V gene (reference sequence). In DNA form, the CDR3 reads TGTGCCAGCAGCCCCCAACAGAGTACAAGGGAAAAACTGTTTTTT. Protein: CASSPQQSTREKLFF. Drawing the rest from reference TRBV7-9 and TRBJ1-4, the complete variable domain is DTGVSQNPRHKITKRGQNVTFRCDPISEHNRLYWYRQTLGQGPEFLTYFQNEAQLEKSRLLSDRFSAERPKGSFSTLEIQRTEQGDSAMYLCASSPQQSTREKLFFGSGTQLSVL.

The CDR3 sequence: CASSFTPTGSSGYTF. In DNA form, the CDR3 reads TGCGCCAGCAGCTTTACACCGACAGGGTCGAGCGGCTACACCTTC. The chain recombines TRBV5-1 with TRBJ1-2; 7 bases fit TRBD1. Germline assignment: CDR1 SGHRS and CDR2 YFSETQ. The CDR3 spans 15 residues. The ends lost 2 bases at V and 8 bases at J; junction bases unmatched: 12.

Remarks on this clonotype: The junction does not match germline at one end; this may be a read error. The chain combines TRBV6-6 with TRBJ2-7; 7 positions match TRBD1. Germline values: CDR1 MNHNY, CDR2 SVGAGI (reference sequence). This CDR3 has 14 amino acids. The CDR3 bases are TGTGCCAGCAGTCCTCGACAGGGCTTTACGACCCAGTGCTTC. The encoded protein is CASSPRQGFTTQCF.

The rearrangement uses TRBV21-1 and TRBJ2-7; the listed D gene, TRBD2, was not tested against the DNA. TRBV21-1 is a pseudogene segment. The CDR3 runs to 17 residues. The CDR3 region has the DNA TGTGCCAGCAGTAACCCCAGGGAGGGTTCCGTATCGAAAACCCAGTACTTC. This translates into CASSNPREGSVSKTQYF.

The chain employs TRBV7-2 and TRBJ2-5; 7 bases are a match to TRBD1. This CDR3 comprises 17 residues. In germline, CDR1 is SGHTA, CDR2 FQGNSA. The junction had 12 bases not matched to a gene; V was cut back by 0 bases and J by 5 bases. CDR3 in amino acids: CASSLAWGQSSTETQYF. The CDR3 coding sequence is TGTGCCAGCAGCTTAGCGTGGGGACAGAGCTCGACGGAGACCCAGTACTTC.

The chain has TRBV21-1 and TRBJ2-7; the table's TRBD1 call for D was not verified on the DNA. TRBV21-1 is given as a pseudogene. The CDR3 runs to 20 residues. Written as DNA, the CDR3 is TGTGCCAGCAGCAAAAAGGGGGTTCGCGACAGGGGGCCACCTCCCTACGAGCAGTACTTC. Amino acid sequence: CASSKKGVRDRGPPPYEQYF.

CDR3 sequence reads: CASRPNLPPGAGYTF. The CDR3 DNA follows: TGTGCCAGCAGACCCAATCTGCCGCCGGGGGCCGGCTACACCTTC. The rearrangement uses TRBV6-4 and TRBJ1-2, with D possibly being TRBD1 (6 bases). With 6 bases removed from V and 8 bases from J, the gap between germline ends came to 22 bases. The CDR3 loop spans 15 amino acids. The germline CDR1 and CDR2 sequences are MRHNA and SNTAGT.

This clonotype came up a few times. The chain carries TRBV5-1 and TRBJ2-6, with 11 bases lining up with TRBD2. CDR3 length equals 17 residues. Germline trimming cut 3 bases from V and 2 bases from J; bases unmatched to any gene: 4. In germline, CDR1 is SGHRS, CDR2 YFSETQ. CDR3 amino acids: CASSWLTSGAGANVLTF. CDR3 sequence (DNA): TGCGCCAGCAGCTGGCTGACTAGCGGGGCTGGGGCCAACGTCCTGACTTTC.